The TCR beta chain under discussion was sequenced for a study of blood T cell repertoires in COVID-19. On the study more broadly: The United States, Italy and Spain supplied acute and convalescent COVID-19 samples. T cells, B-cell-depleted T cells, or PBMCs supplied cDNA or gDNA.

As processed by the authors: Cell counts per sample came from amplifying reference gene primers. This table comes from immunoSEQ multiplex PCR, and its TCRdb copy is limited to in-frame clones, with some not included. That table furnishes V, J and clone size, whereas the DNA furnished D and trimming. The sample carries some 200,000 clones, approximately 86% recorded once. Individuals aged 18 to 89 years were recruited from 20 to 25 US areas. Germline-derived CDR1 and CDR2 are SGHNT and YENEEA. Trimming cost V 2 bases and J 6 bases; bases outside gene matches: 4. The CDR3 length is 14 residues. The material sequenced was PBMCs or T cells enriched from blood (not recorded which). The chain joins TRBV11-3 to TRBJ2-1, with TRBD1 matching over 7 bases. The source of this sequence is a woman aged 55-70 years with acute COVID-19. The CDR3 nucleotides are TGTGCCAGCAGCTTAACAGGGGCCCTCAATGAGCAGTTCTTC. Protein sequence: CASSLTGALNEQFF.